This TCR beta chain was captured by sequencing in a study of blood T cell repertoires in COVID-19. As for the study in general: Acute and convalescent COVID-19 specimens originated in the United States, Italy and Spain.

This clone was counted between two and nine times. Authors' processing steps: Reference gene primer amplification yielded estimated nucleated cell counts. Sequenced by immunoSEQ multiplex PCR; TCRdb stores in-frame clones only, minus some. That table supplies the V and J calls and clone size; D and trimming were determined from the DNA. Of roughly 230,000 clones in the sample, about 83% are singletons; the top ten hold over 4.5%. The CDR3 has 16 residues. The germline V gene has CDR1 SGHRS and CDR2 YFSETQ. The V gene lost 0 bases and the J gene lost 0 bases, with 12 bases spanning the gap. Sequenced: peripheral blood. This TCR was sampled from a human donor in a cohort sampled during active COVID-19. The chain combines TRBV5-1 with TRBJ1-1, with D perhaps matching TRBD1 (5 bases). In DNA form, the CDR3 reads TGCGCCAGCAGCTTGGGACAGAAAGCACTGAACACTGAAGCTTTCTTT. It encodes CASSLGQKALNTEAFF.